The table lists the clone carrying this TCR beta chain with many counts. This record belongs to a study of T cell repertoires in cytomegalovirus infection. For the study at large: Indicated by public TCR beta signatures were CMV infection and matching HLA type.

CDR3 length equals 13 residues. Trimming took 5 bases from V and 3 from J, leaving 11 bases between them. The germline gives CDR1 SEHNR, CDR2 FQNEAQ (reference sequence). TCRdb used MiXCR to reprocess the reads, holding one entry per CDR3 protein. The profile covers approximately 130,000 distinct CDR3 sequences, with roughly 9% appearing a single time and around 10% taken by the ten largest. The V and J genes are TRBV7-9 and TRBJ2-7, with no clear D. Material: PBMCs. This TCR came from a human donor in good health (CMV status not recorded). Some clones in this sample may be carry-over from other donors' samples. The chain's CDR3 is CASSGRAIYEQYF. In DNA form, the CDR3 reads TGTGCCAGCAGCGGCCGGGCCATCTACGAGCAGTACTTC.